The clone carrying this T cell receptor (beta chain) was detected many times. Its antigen is as yet unknown. V was pared by 2 bases and J by 2 bases, with 8 bases of the junction left unmatched. Per the germline V gene, CDR1 is DFQATT and CDR2 is SNEGSKA (reference sequence). The CDR3 loop spans 16 amino acids. These data are taken from a study of T cells in Graves' hyperthyroidism and ophthalmopathy. Looking at the study overall: Before any treatment, at initial diagnosis, peripheral blood was collected. General study results and limits: Also found in blood were most expanded thyroid clonotypes above 0.001.

Template material for amplifying TCR beta CDR3 regions consisted of RNA transcripts. Primed by the HTBI set, a first-round RT-PCR was run on the TCR CDR3. TCRdb redid the calling of the multiplex PCR reads with MiXCR, one entry per CDR3 protein. The table has 500,000 to 650,000 distinct CDR3 sequences, about 14% seen once. PBMCs were obtained from about 10 ml fresh peripheral blood. Source material: blood. The chain combines TRBV20-1 with TRBJ2-7; TRBD1 aligns across 11 bases. This TCR derives from a woman in her forties or fifties with Graves' ophthalmopathy. This CDR3 is CSARSLKGQGAYEQYF. Written as DNA, the CDR3 is TGCAGTGCTAGATCCCTAAAGGGACAGGGGGCCTACGAGCAGTACTTC.